This T cell receptor (beta chain) was captured by sequencing in a study of shared clonotypes between healthy human individuals. Study summary: Samples came from a couple of female and a few male donors aged 18 to 49. Plates per donor: three CD4 naive, three CD4 memory, two CD8 naive, one CD8 memory.

Assay: immunoSEQ multiplex PCR; the TCRdb copy retains only in-frame clones and omits some. The table has around 200,000 clones, roughly 70% seen once. The length of the CDR3 is 14 residues. The germline V gene has CDR1 SGHDT and CDR2 YYEEEE. Trimming shortened V by 0 bases and J by 8 bases, and 14 bases separated the two germline ends. The sample taken for sequencing was memory CD4+ T cells sorted from blood. Subset here: CD45RA-negative fraction. The chain has TRBV5-6 and TRBJ1-2; no definite D call. The TCR was taken from a young man in good health. The DNA for the CDR3 is TGTGCCAGCAGCTTGGCCCGGAGTCGGGAAGGCTACACCTTC. Its protein product is CASSLARSREGYTF.